This TCR beta chain appears in the sequencing data of a study of cytomegalovirus exposure and HLA in healthy donors. This clone was seen just once. The germline V gene encodes CDR1 SEHNR and CDR2 FQNEAQ (reference sequence). CDR3 length equals 14 residues. The V and J ends lost 2 bases and 4 bases respectively, with 11 bases between them. Researchers ran the PCR with 60 Vbeta and 13 Jbeta primers. Clones were read by immunoSEQ multiplex PCR, and TCRdb kept only the in-frame ones, dropping some. The sample yields more than 85,000 clones, about 70% seen once. The sample taken for sequencing was PBMCs. The TCR sequence derives from a young man in good health and CMV-seronegative. The V and J genes are TRBV7-9 and TRBJ1-1; D is perhaps TRBD1 (5 bases). CDR3 residues: CASSLRGTVTEAFF. DNA for the CDR3: TGTGCCAGCAGCTTAAGGGGAACGGTCACTGAAGCTTTCTTT.